This T cell receptor beta chain was profiled in a study of shared clonotypes between healthy human individuals (dated by TCRdb to the early 2020s). About the full investigation: The cohort included three men and a couple of women between 18 and 49 years of age. For each donor, CD4 naive and CD4 memory were each given three plates, CD8 naive was given two plates, and CD8 memory was given one plate. To estimate repertoire size and how much clonotype sharing occurs between individuals, the study deeply sequenced the blood TCR repertoires of a handful of healthy adults. To increase sequencing depth and limit assay-specific biases, TCR repertoire library preparation and sequencing were carried out by different laboratories using diverse techniques. Leukapheresis yielded between about 0.85 and 9 billion PBMCs per donor.

Overall study outcomes, separate from this receptor: Larger estimated clonotype richness was generally found for naive subsets than for memory subsets. Incomplete sequencing was indicated by rarefaction of sorted-subset datasets, despite the large sequencing depth. Based on pairwise subsampling, the degree of clonotype sharing among donors was expected to be affected by sequencing depth. Across a handful of donors, around 5% of naive CD4, approximately 4% of naive CD8, 2.3% of memory CD4, and around 0.4% of memory CD8 clonotypes were shared. Sampling was limited to blood, and TCR repertoires in tissue likely differ from TCR repertoires in blood. Higher generation probabilities were observed for clonotypes shared by all four sorted-subset donors than for non-shared clonotypes. Because the study included a small number of donors, the genetic and exposure-history diversity represented was limited.

The germline V gene sets CDR1 to SGHTA and CDR2 to FQGTGA. CDR3 length: 15 amino acids, cysteine to phenylalanine. Here the CDR3 DNA is all that survives: 45 bases in frame from base 1. Between the V and J ends, shortened by 3 bases and 9 bases respectively, the junction contains 18 bases. TCR CDR3 regions were amplified from genomic DNA by multiplex PCR using the deep immunoSEQ assay. Extracted genomic DNA from each cell subset was distributed evenly across all wells of several immunoSEQ 96-well plates, and each plate was treated as a replicate. For sorted subsets, approximately 200 ng of genomic DNA, equivalent to 25,000 to 35,000 T cell genomes, went into each replicate PCR. The purified libraries were quantified using a Qubit 3.0 fluorometer, sized with a Bioanalyzer 2100, and then quantified again using the KAPA Library Quantification kit. Every immunoSEQ 96-well plate was sequenced on a separate single-read 150-cycle Illumina NextSeq 550 flow cell. For the original study's pipeline: Because the immunoSEQ output included only junctional sequences and no quality scores, the filtering could not be the same as the filtering used for full-length reads. To assign V/J genes and CDR3, sequences were annotated against IMGT germline references using PyIR, a Python wrapper for IgBLAST v1.9. Reads were removed for weak V/J assignments (E-value above 1e-6), missing CDR3, stop codons, out-of-frame junctions, or ambiguous translated residues. A V3J clonotype was defined by an identical inferred V gene, J gene, and CDR3 amino acid sequence. Percentage overlap between repertoires was calculated by dividing the number of shared unique clonotypes by the size of the smaller repertoire. RTK rarefaction, the Chao1 estimator, and Recon v2.1 estimates of unobserved clonotypes were used to assess repertoire richness. For all TCRbeta clonotypes obtained by the gDNA method from several donors, generation probabilities were computed with OLGA. Sourced from immuneACCESS, this table was stored by TCRdb with only in-frame sequences that have V and J called. A share of the clones is absent; for the studies checked, an unresolved V gene accounts for under half, and the remainder has no known explanation. V, J and clone size are those of that table, while D and trimming were read from the DNA. The sample contains hundreds of thousands of clones, about 98% of them found a single time. The ten top clones hold 0.3% of the sample.

On this clone itself: This receptor's antigen is unknown. The input lacks base qualities; no much larger clone sits a single base away.

CD8 naive samples were obtained by positive selection for CCR7 among CD45RO-negative cells, yielding a CD45RA+CCR7+ population from which TemRA cells were excluded. Healthy HIV-negative adults with no recently reported acute infections or vaccinations were included as donors. All donors were Caucasian adults living in Nashville, Tennessee, USA. After blood collection by leukapheresis, PBMCs were isolated using Ficoll-Histopaque density gradient centrifugation and then cryopreserved in the vapor phase of liquid nitrogen. Analytical flow cytometry was used to check the purity and quantity of each magnetically sorted T cell population. Genomic DNA was isolated from each sorted fraction and quantified by UV absorbance on a Nanodrop 2000c.

This chain is built from TRBV7-3 and TRBJ2-1, with the D gene not confidently named. The sample taken for sequencing was naive CD8+ T cells sorted from blood. What the cell subset or site label conveys for this sample: CD45RA+CCR7+. This clonotype originated in a man in his thirties or forties in good health. This receptor carries the CDR3 CASSFFHGLESEQFF. In nucleotides, the sequence is TGTGCCAGCAGCTTTTTTCATGGGCTGGAGAGTGAGCAGTTCTTC.